This T cell receptor (beta chain) was identified in a study of Ad26.COV2.S vaccination and SARS-CoV-2 variants. Study observations and caveats: Analyses of TCR breadth and depth may have underestimated total T cell responses. There was reportedly substantial breadth in spike-specific CD8+ and CD4+ T cell responses after vaccination.

This table comes from immunoSEQ multiplex PCR, and its TCRdb copy is limited to in-frame clones, with some not included. The sample lists about 480,000 clones; roughly 89% were seen once. Treatment indicated: roughly 19 received Ad26.COV2.S at low or high dose, single or two shots; roughly five received placebo; per-sample allocation not given. After the first vaccine or placebo injection, samples were drawn on day 63. Built on an Ad26 vector, the vaccine expressed Wuhan-strain SARS-CoV-2 spike. Germline V gives CDR1 SNHLY, CDR2 FYNNEI. The V end was cut by 8 bases, the J end by 5 bases, with 4 bases between. This CDR3 has 10 amino acids. As regards this clone: Its antigen is not known.

Sequencing used peripheral blood, obtained in a trial of Ad26.COV2.S vaccine versus placebo. The V and J genes are TRBV2 and TRBJ1-3; D is ambiguous. This receptor was identified in a person aged 18-60 years who received the Ad26.COV2.S COVID-19 vaccine or a placebo. The CDR3 reads CASLRNTIYF. CDR3 in DNA: TGTGCCAGCCTGAGAAACACCATATATTTT.